Presented here are 21 T cell receptor beta chains from one specimen sequenced in a study of CD8+ T cells in alopecia areata. RNA was extracted and reverse transcribed into cDNA as the sequencing template. Data came from immunoSEQ multiplex PCR; TCRdb stores just in-frame clones and leaves some out. The sample contains roughly 230,000 clones, around two fifths of which appear only once. Sample treatment: oral pan-JAK inhibitor, 5-10 mg twice daily. The sequences come from CD4+ T cells sorted from blood, collected at approximately week 36, from a patient treated with tofacitinib. The receptor source for this set is a human donor with alopecia areata.

V is TRBV6-5 and J is TRBJ1-1; no definite D call. Trimming stripped 5 bases from V and 4 bases from J, with 5 bases between. CDR3 length: 11 amino acids. Per the germline V gene, CDR1 is MNHEY and CDR2 is SVGAGI. CDR3 bases: TGTGCCAGCAGTACCAGCACTGAAGCTTTCTTT. It yields the protein CASSTSTEAFF.

This clone turned up a few times. This chain joins TRBV29-1 and TRBJ1-3; TRBD1 agrees at 9 bases. Germline V gene sequence: CDR1 SQVTM, CDR2 ANQGSEA. The CDR3 runs to 16 residues. J gave up 4 bases and V 4 bases, and 11 bases lay outside the gene matches. In DNA, the CDR3 is TGCAGCGTTGCGGGACAGGGCCCCCTGGGCGGAAACACCATATATTTT. Its translation: CSVAGQGPLGGNTIYF.

The J gene is TRBJ2-3, the V gene TRBV10-3; 8 nucleotides line up with TRBD1. The ends lost 8 bases at V and 2 bases at J; junction bases unmatched: 6. CDR1 and CDR2 (germline): ENHRY, SYGVKD. This CDR3 is built from 14 residues. The CDR3 spells CAIGTTGVTDTQYF. The CDR3, as DNA: TGTGCCATCGGAACGACAGGGGTCACAGATACGCAGTATTTT.

A few counts support this clone. The chain couples TRBV29-1 to TRBJ2-2; possibly TRBD1 for D (6 bases). Between the trimmed V and J ends, which lost 0 bases and 7 bases, there was a span of 12 bases. The CDR3 spans 14 residues. Germline loops: CDR1 SQVTM, CDR2 ANQGSEA. The CDR3: CSVEDNRVGGELFF. In nucleotides, the CDR3 is TGCAGCGTTGAAGACAACAGGGTTGGCGGGGAGCTGTTTTTT.

V is TRBV6-6 and J is TRBJ2-1; 9 bases are a match to TRBD1. The CDR3 is made up of 15 amino acids. CDR1 is MNHNY and CDR2 is SVGAGI in the germline V gene (reference sequence). Trimming took 6 bases from V and 6 from J; bases not matched to a gene: 9. CDR3 DNA sequence: TGTGCCAGCAGGCTGACAGGGGGTCCCGGCAATGAGCAGTTCTTC. Encoded protein: CASRLTGGPGNEQFF.

The chain recombines TRBV4-2 with TRBJ2-2; D possibly matches TRBD1 or TRBD2 (5 bases each). Trimming stripped 3 bases from V and 7 bases from J, with 18 bases between. The germline V gene has CDR1 LGHNA and CDR2 YNFKEQ. The CDR3 is made up of 16 amino acids. The CDR3 here is CASSHGLGVTGGELFF. CDR3 DNA: TGTGCCAGCAGCCATGGCCTGGGGGTGACCGGCGGGGAGCTGTTTTTT.

The V and J genes are TRBV7-9 and TRBJ1-4; D unclear. The CDR3 runs to 14 residues. V was clipped by 1 base and J by 7 bases, with 10 bases between them. The V gene's germline CDR1 is SEHNR and CDR2 FQNEAQ (reference sequence). The CDR3 nucleotides read TGTGCCAGCAGCTTAGGGGCTAGGAGTGAAAAACTGTTTTTT. Translated, it gives CASSLGARSEKLFF.

V gene TRBV7-8 combines with J gene TRBJ2-1; a possible D gene is TRBD2 (6 bases). The CDR3 length is 17 residues. In germline, CDR1 is SGHVS, CDR2 FQNEAQ. Trimming shortened V by 5 bases and J by 6 bases, and 23 bases separated the two germline ends. As DNA, the CDR3 is TGTGCCAGCAGCCGGGGGTCCTTAGGGACCTTCCCCAATGAGCAGTTCTTC. It translates to CASSRGSLGTFPNEQFF.

This clone appeared a few times. This chain links TRBV6-5 with TRBJ2-5; D is possibly TRBD2 (6 bases). This CDR3 comprises 11 residues. CDR1 and CDR2 (germline): MNHEY, SVGAGI. V lost 11 bases, J lost 5 bases, and 12 bases lay in between. In DNA, the CDR3 is TGTGCCGCCCGTGGAGGGGAGACCCAGTACTTC. Its protein is CAARGGETQYF.

This clone was counted between two and nine times. This chain connects TRBV28 to TRBJ2-7, with 7 bases aligning to TRBD2. The V gene's germline CDR1 is MDHEN and CDR2 SYDVKM. The CDR3 spans 17 residues. J gave up 3 bases and V 7 bases, and 18 bases lay outside the gene matches. CDR3 amino acids: CASTPQTGGGIFYEQYF. CDR3 coding DNA: TGTGCCAGCACTCCTCAAACGGGGGGAGGGATTTTCTACGAGCAGTACTTC. The complete variable domain, with remaining parts taken from reference TRBV28 and TRBJ2-7, reads DVKVTQSSRYLVKRTGEKVFLECVQDMDHENMFWYRQDPGLGLRLIYFSYDVKMKEKGDIPEGYSVSREKKERFSLILESASTNQTSMYLCASTPQTGGGIFYEQYFGPGTRLTVT.

This clone ranks as medium-sized. V usage is TRBV29-1 and J usage is TRBJ1-1, with 7 bases that match TRBD1. The CDR3 consists of 14 residues. With V trimmed by 6 bases and J by 6 bases, 13 bases remained unmatched. Germline V gene lookup returns CDR1 SQVTM and CDR2 ANQGSEA. CDR3 in amino acids: CSVRKTPTGPEAFF. CDR3 nucleotide sequence: TGCAGCGTGCGAAAAACCCCGACAGGGCCTGAAGCTTTCTTT.

CDR3 DNA: TGTGCCAGCAGCGACCCCGGGGAGGGCAATCAGCCCCAGCATTTT. Translating gives CASSDPGEGNQPQHF. The genes are TRBV2 and TRBJ1-5, with D unclear. In germline, CDR1 is SNHLY, CDR2 FYNNEI. The CDR3 is 15 residues long. V shed 6 bases and J shed 2 bases, with 14 bases lying between them.

This chain joins TRBV5-6 and TRBJ2-6; D might be TRBD1 (6 bases). This CDR3 is 16 amino acids long. Germline V gene lookup returns CDR1 SGHDT and CDR2 YYEEEE. Trimming left V 4 bases short and J 3 bases short, with 14 bases between. The CDR3 sequence is CASSPAGVNGANVLTF. In DNA form, the CDR3 reads TGTGCCAGCAGCCCCGCAGGGGTAAATGGGGCCAACGTCCTGACTTTC.

The table lists this clone with a few counts. The V gene is TRBV19, the J gene TRBJ1-2; D is ambiguous. Trimming shortened V by 4 bases and J by 4 bases, and 13 bases separated the two germline ends. The germline CDR1 and CDR2 sequences are LNHDA and SQIVND (reference sequence). The CDR3 runs 14 residues. The CDR3 DNA reads TGTGCCAGTAGTACACCAGGACGGATCTATGGCTACACCTTC. This codes for CASSTPGRIYGYTF.

The V and J genes are TRBV15 and TRBJ2-3; TRBD2 aligns across 14 bases. This CDR3 contains 17 residues. With 1 base clipped from V and 6 bases from J, the junction kept 6 bases outside the gene matches. Per the germline V gene, CDR1 is LNHNV and CDR2 is YYDKDF (reference sequence). The CDR3 is CATSRGGTSGSDDTQYF. Here the CDR3 DNA reads TGTGCCACCAGCAGAGGTGGGACTAGCGGGAGTGATGATACGCAGTATTTT.

The chain combines TRBV7-9 with TRBJ2-5, with 12 bases matching TRBD2. This CDR3 has 16 amino acids. V lost 5 bases, J lost 1 base, and 5 bases stayed unmatched. CDR1 and CDR2 (germline): SEHNR, FQNEAQ (reference sequence). CDR3 sequence: CASSTGLAGPQETQYF. In DNA, the CDR3 is TGTGCCAGCAGCACCGGACTAGCGGGACCCCAAGAGACCCAGTACTTC.

There are a few counts of this clone. The chain recombines TRBV7-2 with TRBJ1-5, with D possibly matching TRBD1 (5 bases). This CDR3 spans 13 amino acids. Trimming took 3 bases from V and 5 from J, leaving 8 bases between them. Germline assignment: CDR1 SGHTA and CDR2 FQGNSA. This chain's CDR3 is CASSLGDYQPQHF. CDR3 DNA: TGTGCCAGCAGCTTGGGGGATTATCAGCCCCAGCATTTT. Looking up the rest from reference TRBV7-2 and TRBJ1-5 gives the full variable domain: GAGVSQSPSNKVTEKGKDVELRCDPISGHTALYWYRQSLGQGLEFLIYFQGNSAPDKSGLPSDRFSAERTGGSVSTLTIQRTQQEDSAVYLCASSLGDYQPQHFGDGTRLSIL.

This clone was recorded a few times. This chain joins TRBV29-1 and TRBJ2-1, with D possibly TRBD2 on 5 matching bases. The CDR3 loop spans 14 amino acids. The germline V gene encodes CDR1 SQVTM and CDR2 ANQGSEA. V was cut by 3 bases and J by 9 bases, with 18 bases left in between. The CDR3 DNA is TGCAGCGTTGAGGGCAGCCGGGTAGGGAGTGAGCAGTTCTTC. Translating it yields CSVEGSRVGSEQFF.

The chain is built from TRBV11-2 and TRBJ2-5; D is uncertain. Trimming removed 0 bases at V and 5 bases at J, with 19 bases between. CDR1 is SGHAT and CDR2 is FQNNGV in the germline V gene. CDR3 size: 17 residues. CDR3 sequence (DNA): TGTGCCAGCAGCTTAGAGTTCGGGCCAACTCATCGGGAGACCCAGTACTTC. Residues: CASSLEFGPTHRETQYF. The full variable domain, completed using reference TRBV11-2 and TRBJ2-5, is EAGVAQSPRYKIIEKRQSVAFWCNPISGHATLYWYQQILGQGPKLLIQFQNNGVVDDSQLPKDRFSAERLKGVDSTLKIQPAKLEDSAVYLCASSLEFGPTHRETQYFGPGTRLLVL.

The rearrangement joins TRBV29-1 to TRBJ2-5; the D gene is possibly TRBD2 (6 bases). TRBJ2-7 matches the DNA end more closely, so the J call is doubtful. CDR1 is SQVTM, CDR2 ANQGSEA, per germline. CDR3 length equals 14 residues. DNA for the CDR3: TGCAGCGCTCAACGCGGGGCCGGATCCTACGAGCAGTACTTC. Residues: CSAQRGAGSYEQYF.

The chain links TRBV29-1 to TRBJ2-5; 11 nucleotides align to TRBD2. The DNA end favors TRBJ2-7, so the J call may be wrong. This CDR3 region has 16 residues. CDR1 is SQVTM, CDR2 ANQGSEA, per germline. In nucleotides, the CDR3 is TGCAGCGTTGACGCTTTTGGAACTAGCGGGAGCTACGAGCAGTACTTC. Translation gives CSVDAFGTSGSYEQYF.